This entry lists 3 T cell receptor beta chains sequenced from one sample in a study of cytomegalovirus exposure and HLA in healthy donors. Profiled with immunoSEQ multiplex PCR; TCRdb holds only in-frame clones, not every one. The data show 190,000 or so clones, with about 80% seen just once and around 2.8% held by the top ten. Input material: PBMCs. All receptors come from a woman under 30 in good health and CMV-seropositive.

CDR3 nucleotide sequence: TGTGCCAGCAGCTTGACGGGGAACACCATATATTTT. Protein product: CASSLTGNTIYF. The chain recombines TRBV13 with TRBJ1-3; D is unresolved. Trimming took off 3 bases at V and 7 bases at J, with 7 bases between the two ends. Germline assignment: CDR1 PRHDT and CDR2 FYEKMQ (reference sequence). The CDR3 totals 12 residues.

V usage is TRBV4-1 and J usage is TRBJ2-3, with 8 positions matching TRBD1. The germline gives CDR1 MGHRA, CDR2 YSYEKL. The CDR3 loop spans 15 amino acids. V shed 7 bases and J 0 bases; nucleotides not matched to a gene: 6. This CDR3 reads CASTAGGFSTDTQYF. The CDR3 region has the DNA TGCGCCAGCACCGCAGGGGGCTTTAGCACAGATACGCAGTATTTT.

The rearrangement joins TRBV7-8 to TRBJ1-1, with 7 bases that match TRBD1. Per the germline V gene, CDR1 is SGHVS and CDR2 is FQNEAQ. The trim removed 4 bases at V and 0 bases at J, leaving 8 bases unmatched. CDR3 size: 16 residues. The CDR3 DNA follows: TGTGCCAGCAGCTACGACAGGGTCACCATGAACACTGAAGCTTTCTTT. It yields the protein CASSYDRVTMNTEAFF.